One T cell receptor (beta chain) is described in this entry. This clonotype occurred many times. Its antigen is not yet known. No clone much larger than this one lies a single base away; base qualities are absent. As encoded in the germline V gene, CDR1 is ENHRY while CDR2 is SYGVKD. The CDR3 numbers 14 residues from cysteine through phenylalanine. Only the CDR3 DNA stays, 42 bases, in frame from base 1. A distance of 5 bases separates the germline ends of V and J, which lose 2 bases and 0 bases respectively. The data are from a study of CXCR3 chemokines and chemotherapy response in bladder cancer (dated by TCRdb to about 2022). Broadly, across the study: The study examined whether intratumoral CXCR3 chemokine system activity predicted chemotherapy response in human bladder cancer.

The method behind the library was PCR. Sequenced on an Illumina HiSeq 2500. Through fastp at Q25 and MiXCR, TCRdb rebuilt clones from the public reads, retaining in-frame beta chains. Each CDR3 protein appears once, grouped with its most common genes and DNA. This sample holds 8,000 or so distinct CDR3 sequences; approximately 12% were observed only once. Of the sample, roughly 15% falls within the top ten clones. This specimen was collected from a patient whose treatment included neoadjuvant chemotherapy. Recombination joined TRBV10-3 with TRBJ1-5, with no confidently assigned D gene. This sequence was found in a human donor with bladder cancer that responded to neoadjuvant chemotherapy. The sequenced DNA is TGTGCCATCAGTGAGCAGCATAGCAATCAGCCCCAGCATTTT. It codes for CAISEQHSNQPQHF.